The text below deals with one T cell receptor beta chain. Repertoires were generated with immunoSEQ multiplex PCR, while TCRdb's copy carries only in-frame clones and drops some. The table includes 80,000 to 100,000 clones, 92% detected once. The data originate from a study of technical replicates of blood from a few donors. CDR3 length: 12 amino acids. CDR1 MNHEY and CDR2 SVGAGI come from the germline V gene. V shed 2 bases and J shed 5 bases, with 7 bases lying between them. The clonotype was recovered from a human donor in good health. Sequencing was done on a sample of T cells isolated from PBMCs. The V gene is TRBV6-5, the J gene TRBJ2-7; maybe TRBD2 (5 bases). The CDR3 region has the DNA TGTGCCAGCAGTTACGGACTCAACGAGCAGTACTTC. This sequence encodes CASSYGLNEQYF.